The present T cell receptor beta chain was sequenced within a study of vaccination and CD4 T cells after COVID-19. About the research overall: Investigators took post-vaccine samples a median 72 days after dose two, within a range of 14 to 241. Stimulation of cells relied on overlapping spike peptides derived from SARS-CoV-2, HCoV-NL63, HCoV-OC43 and HCoV-229E. Study-wide results and limits: For convalescent patients, 304 of the 307 vaccine-specific clones analyzed were classified as spike mono-reactive.

The germline V and J ends were trimmed by 6 bases and 11 bases, with 23 bases remaining between them. This CDR3 is built from 15 residues. The germline CDR1 and CDR2 sequences are MNHNS and SASEGT. Oncomine TCR Beta short-read sequencing was applied to DNA from cultured CD4+ T cells. Cultures of CD4+ T cells served as the source for extracting genomic DNA. One entry per CDR3 protein results from TCRdb running MiXCR on the PCR reads. Of about 9,400 distinct CDR3 sequences detected, around 33% appear once; the ten largest clones hold approximately 22%. Treatment in this sample: roughly 11-day PBMC culture with coronavirus spike peptide pools or control peptides (ViraFEST assay). Gathered ahead of the COVID-19 pandemic (2011-2018) were the CD4+ T cells of the unexposed donor. Available cell numbers determined whether unexposed-donor CD4+ T cells were probed with SARS-CoV-2 S/N and four cold-coronavirus spikes.

This clonotype is medium-sized (0.01 to 0.1%). Its antigen is still unknown. The sequencing sample was made of CD4+ T cells from blood, cultured in vitro. This clonotype was sampled from a human donor in good health. The chain uses TRBV6-1 and TRBJ1-5; maybe TRBD1 (6 bases). CDR3 in amino acids: CASSRRGGEGRAQHF. The CDR3 DNA follows: TGTGCCAGCAGCCGGCGGGGGGGCGAGGGTAGAGCCCAGCATTTT.